The 26 T cell receptor beta chains below all came from one sample that was sequenced in a study of blood T cell repertoires in COVID-19. This table comes from immunoSEQ multiplex PCR, and its TCRdb copy is limited to in-frame clones, with some not included. Altogether more than 250,000 clones are present, over 75% being singletons, with the ten largest covering 10%. Sequenced input: PBMCs or T cells enriched from blood (not recorded which). The receptors come from a woman younger than 35 who had recovered from COVID-19.

The chain recombines TRBV18 with TRBJ2-3, with TRBD2 matching over 7 bases. The CDR3 covers 16 residues. Per the germline V gene, CDR1 is KGHSH and CDR2 is LQKENI. Losses at the gene ends were 3 bases for V and 1 base for J; bases not matched to a gene: 7. CDR3 in amino acids: CASSPWTSRGTDTQYF. The CDR3 bases are TGTGCCAGCTCACCGTGGACTAGTCGAGGCACAGATACGCAGTATTTT.

This rearrangement joins TRBV4-2 to TRBJ1-1; maybe TRBD1 (5 bases). Germline V lookup: CDR1 LGHNA, CDR2 YNFKEQ. This CDR3 contains 12 residues. V dropped 1 base and J dropped 11 bases, with 11 bases sitting between them. CDR3 in DNA: TGTGCCAGCAGCCAAGGACGGGACTTGGCTTTCTTT. Translating gives CASSQGRDLAFF.

V usage is TRBV27 and J usage is TRBJ1-1; 10 bases match TRBD1. Germline loops: CDR1 MNHEY, CDR2 SMNVEV (reference sequence). The ends lost 6 bases at V and 6 bases at J; junction bases unmatched: 7. The CDR3 extends over 14 amino acids. The CDR3 coding sequence is TGTGCCAGCAGCAAGACAGGGGGCCGCGCTGAAGCTTTCTTT. This codes for CASSKTGGRAEAFF.

The gene calls are TRBV28 and TRBJ1-2, with D possibly matching TRBD1 (5 bases). Deletions cut 2 bases from V and 2 bases from J, with 9 bases between. The CDR3 contains 14 residues. Per the germline V gene, CDR1 is MDHEN and CDR2 is SYDVKM. The CDR3 coding sequence is TGTGCCAGCAGTTTAACTGGACACAACTATGGCTACACCTTC. Protein: CASSLTGHNYGYTF.

The chain links TRBV5-1 to TRBJ1-4; 7 bases fit TRBD1. The CDR3 extends over 14 amino acids. Germline V CDR1 and CDR2: SGHRS, YFSETQ. V lost 5 bases and J lost 4; bases outside the gene matches: 5. The CDR3 DNA reads TGCGCCAGCAGTTTCGGGGACAGTAATGAAAAACTGTTTTTT. Its translation: CASSFGDSNEKLFF.

J is TRBJ2-7 and V is TRBV2, with TRBD1 matching 8 bases. The CDR3 totals 13 residues. Germline V gives CDR1 SNHLY, CDR2 FYNNEI. V lost 10 bases, J lost 7 bases, and 12 bases stayed unmatched. The CDR3 here is CATLWTGSGEQYF. Written as DNA, the CDR3 is TGTGCCACCCTGTGGACAGGGTCGGGGGAGCAGTACTTC.

The genes are TRBV5-4 and TRBJ2-5; 10 bases agree with TRBD2. Germline CDR1 SGHNT, CDR2 YYREEE (reference sequence). The CDR3 consists of 16 residues. V shed 4 bases, J shed 5 bases, and the junction held 11 bases outside the gene matches. CDR3 in amino acids: CASSPGLAVLGETQYF. For the CDR3, the DNA is TGTGCCAGCAGCCCCGGACTAGCGGTCCTCGGGGAGACCCAGTACTTC.

In nucleotides, the CDR3 is TGTGCCAGCTCACCGCTGGACAGGGAGGGTGGCTACACCTTC. It codes for CASSPLDREGGYTF. The chain couples TRBV18 to TRBJ1-2, with 8 bases lining up with TRBD1. J was trimmed by 7 bases and V by 3 bases; bases with no gene match: 7. CDR1 KGHSH and CDR2 LQKENI come from the germline V gene. CDR3 size: 14 residues. Filled out from reference TRBV18 and TRBJ1-2, the complete variable domain reads NAGVMQNPRHLVRRRGQEARLRCSPMKGHSHVYWYRQLPEEGLKFMVYLQKENIIDESGMPKERFSAEFPKEGPSILRIQQVVRGDSAAYFCASSPLDREGGYTFGSGTRLTVV.

The V call is TRBV19, the J call TRBJ1-6; no clear D gene. Germline V lookup: CDR1 LNHDA, CDR2 SQIVND (reference sequence). The CDR3 sequence is 16 residues long. Trimming removed 1 base from V and 9 bases from J, with 16 bases in between. The chain's CDR3 is CASSIGGTLRGSPLHF. DNA of the CDR3: TGTGCCAGTAGTATAGGGGGAACCCTCCGGGGTTCACCCCTCCACTTT.

This rearrangement joins TRBV6-5 to TRBJ2-7; perhaps TRBD2 as D (5 bases). V was cut by 7 bases and J by 4 bases, with 17 bases left in between. The CDR3 length is 14 residues. From germline, CDR1 is MNHEY and CDR2 SVGAGI. CDR3 region: CASKVSGIYYEQYF. CDR3 coding DNA: TGTGCCAGCAAAGTGTCGGGGATTTATTACGAGCAGTACTTC.

The rearrangement uses TRBV7-2 and TRBJ2-2, with D possibly being TRBD1 (6 bases). CDR3 length equals 15 residues. Germline lookup yields CDR1 SGHTA and CDR2 FQGNSA. V gave up 5 bases and J gave up 7 bases, with 17 bases separating them. CDR3 nucleotide sequence: TGTGCCAGCAGCCCGGGACACACAACAGGCGGGGAGCTGTTTTTT. Translation gives CASSPGHTTGGELFF.

The rearrangement joins TRBV12-5 to TRBJ2-3; the match to TRBD2 covers 10 bases. Germline CDR1 LGHNT, CDR2 FRNRAP. The CDR3 totals 15 residues. V shed 3 bases and J 6 bases; nucleotides not matched to a gene: 6. The CDR3, as DNA: TGTGCTAGTGGTTTTTCAGCGGGGGGGAGGGATACGCAGTATTTT. It is translated as CASGFSAGGRDTQYF.

V gene TRBV11-2 combines with J gene TRBJ1-2, with 8 bases matching TRBD1. This CDR3 spans 14 amino acids. V shed 5 bases and J 7 bases; nucleotides not matched to a gene: 9. The germline CDR1 and CDR2 sequences are SGHAT and FQNNGV. CDR3 sequence: CASSLGQGPLGYTF. The CDR3 region has the DNA TGTGCCAGCAGCCTAGGACAGGGCCCACTTGGCTACACCTTC.

The CDR3 reads CASSLNPGWTGELFF. In DNA form, the CDR3 reads TGTGCCAGCAGTTTAAACCCGGGATGGACCGGGGAGCTGTTTTTT. V gene TRBV28 combines with J gene TRBJ2-2; D may be TRBD2 (5 bases). The CDR3 covers 15 residues. Germline CDR1 is MDHEN and CDR2 is SYDVKM. The V end lost 2 bases, the J end lost 5 bases, and 12 bases lay between the germline ends.

The genes are TRBV5-5 and TRBJ1-2, with 8 bases identical to TRBD1. Trimming at V came to 1 base and at J to 7 bases, leaving 9 bases not matched to a gene. The CDR3 sequence is 15 residues long. The germline V gene has CDR1 SGHKS and CDR2 YYEKEE (reference sequence). The DNA for the CDR3 is TGTGCCAGCAGCTTGTGGTCAGGGGGCTCGGGTGGCTACACCTTC. Translating it yields CASSLWSGGSGGYTF.

Comment on this clone: The sample contains more than one DNA sequence encoding this CDR3. V and J are TRBV18 and TRBJ2-7, with D perhaps matching TRBD2 (7 bases). Trimming took 3 bases from V and 0 from J, leaving 12 bases between them. This CDR3 has 15 residues. The germline V gene has CDR1 KGHSH and CDR2 LQKENI. The CDR3 DNA is TGTGCCAGCTCACCTCAGGGGAGGGGCTCCTACGAGCAGTACTTC. This gives the protein CASSPQGRGSYEQYF. The complete variable domain, with remaining parts taken from reference TRBV18 and TRBJ2-7, reads NAGVMQNPRHLVRRRGQEARLRCSPMKGHSHVYWYRQLPEEGLKFMVYLQKENIIDESGMPKERFSAEFPKEGPSILRIQQVVRGDSAAYFCASSPQGRGSYEQYFGPGTRLTVT.

This chain connects TRBV3-1 (or the pseudogene TRBV3-2) to TRBJ2-1; TRBD2 agrees at 11 bases. CDR3 size: 15 residues. Germline loops: CDR1 LGHDT, CDR2 YNNKEL (reference sequence). V trimming: 4 bases; J trimming: 5 bases; junction bases outside the gene matches: 4. This CDR3 is CASSRLAGGNNEQFF. The CDR3, as DNA: TGTGCCAGCAGCCGATTAGCGGGAGGGAACAATGAGCAGTTCTTC.

This clone was seen only once. The rearrangement joins TRBV5-6 to TRBJ1-4; 7 bases agree with TRBD1. After removal of 2 bases from V and 8 bases from J, the junction contained 6 bases not matched to a gene. The germline gives CDR1 SGHDT, CDR2 YYEEEE. The CDR3 consists of 14 residues. The CDR3 region is CASSLRQGNEKLFF. The DNA of the CDR3 is TGTGCCAGCAGCTTACGACAGGGTAACGAAAAACTGTTTTTT.

The chain uses TRBV13 and TRBJ2-1; maybe TRBD2 (5 bases). This CDR3 has 18 residues. CDR1 is PRHDT, CDR2 FYEKMQ, per germline (reference sequence). V dropped 5 bases and J dropped 9 bases, with 29 bases sitting between them. The CDR3 DNA reads TGTGCCAGCAGCCGCGGCTTATCCCGAGCGGTAAGCTCTCTTGAGCAGTTCTTC. Protein: CASSRGLSRAVSSLEQFF.

The count of this clone is one. This sequence joins TRBV11-2 and TRBJ1-1; TRBD1 might be the D (5 bases). V was trimmed by 3 bases and J by 4 bases, leaving 15 bases between them. The germline V gene has CDR1 SGHAT and CDR2 FQNNGV. This CDR3 contains 15 residues. CDR3 region: CASSFEAGLGTEAFF. CDR3 bases: TGTGCCAGCAGCTTTGAGGCAGGGTTGGGCACTGAAGCTTTCTTT. The entire variable domain, with the rest obtained from reference TRBV11-2 and TRBJ1-1, is as follows: EAGVAQSPRYKIIEKRQSVAFWCNPISGHATLYWYQQILGQGPKLLIQFQNNGVVDDSQLPKDRFSAERLKGVDSTLKIQPAKLEDSAVYLCASSFEAGLGTEAFFGQGTRLTVV.

The chain joins TRBV3-1 (or the pseudogene TRBV3-2) to TRBJ1-1; D is possibly TRBD1 (5 bases). Trimming removed 2 bases from V and 9 bases from J, with 22 bases in between. Germline CDR1 is LGHDT and CDR2 is YNNKEL (reference sequence). This CDR3 has 16 amino acids. The CDR3 sequence: CASSQSAQAGEGKAFF. The CDR3 coding sequence is TGTGCCAGCAGCCAAAGCGCCCAAGCGGGGGAGGGGAAAGCTTTCTTT.

The chain combines TRBV27 with TRBJ2-5, with a weak D call TRBD2 (6 bases). This CDR3 is 14 amino acids long. Germline V gives CDR1 MNHEY, CDR2 SMNVEV (reference sequence). Between the trimmed V and J ends, which lost 8 bases and 5 bases, there was a span of 18 bases. CDR3 DNA sequence: TGTGCCAGCTCACGTCAGGGTCGGGAGGAGACCCAGTACTTC. Residues: CASSRQGREETQYF.

The chain is built from TRBV19 and TRBJ1-2, with a tentative D call TRBD1 (5 bases). The germline V gene has CDR1 LNHDA and CDR2 SQIVND (reference sequence). Trimming cost V 2 bases and J 4 bases, with 14 bases left between them. CDR3 length: 15 amino acids. The CDR3, as DNA: TGTGCCAGTAGTATAAAGCAAGGGGTCGGCTATGGCTACACCTTC. This translates into CASSIKQGVGYGYTF.

A few counts support this clone. The chain links TRBV20-1 to TRBJ1-1, with D maybe TRBD1 (6 bases). Germline CDR1 DFQATT, CDR2 SNEGSKA (reference sequence). CDR3 length equals 13 residues. Trimming cost V 3 bases and J 3 bases, with 11 bases left between them. DNA of the CDR3: TGCAGTGCTAGTGCGGGGGGCTACACTGAAGCTTTCTTT. It translates to CSASAGGYTEAFF.

This chain uses TRBV11-2 with TRBJ1-4; 7 bases align to TRBD1. V lost 2 bases to trimming and J lost 8 bases; unmatched junction nucleotides: 8. CDR1 and CDR2 from the germline V gene are SGHAT and FQNNGV. This CDR3 has 15 residues. Here the CDR3 DNA reads TGTGCCAGCAGCTTACTCTTGGGGACAGCAGAAAAACTGTTTTTT. Its translation: CASSLLLGTAEKLFF.

The gene calls are TRBV19 and TRBJ1-5; 7 positions agree with TRBD1. Per germline, CDR1 LNHDA and CDR2 SQIVND (reference sequence). The CDR3 consists of 14 residues. V was clipped by 5 bases and J by 6 bases; unmatched bases: 7. The DNA for the CDR3 is TGTGCCAGTAGTCCGAGACAGGGAACTCAGCCCCAGCATTTT. Translating gives CASSPRQGTQPQHF.